This record covers a single T cell receptor (beta chain). What it binds is unknown. Assay used: immunoSEQ multiplex PCR; TCRdb lists only in-frame clones, some missing. The sample records around 17,000 clones, over 75% being singletons. The data stem from a study of OX40 agonist ivuxolimab in advanced cancers. On the study more broadly: Each dose-escalation patient presented with hepatocellular carcinoma, melanoma, renal cell or head and neck cancer. Overall study findings and caveats: On average, a greater number of expanded clones characterised CD8+ T cells relative to CD4+. Circulating CD4+ and CD8+ T cells showed clonal expansion by week 6 at 0.1 to 3.0 mg/kg.

Trimming cost V 3 bases and J 13 bases, with 10 bases left between them. From germline, CDR1 is MNHEY and CDR2 SMNVEV (reference sequence). This CDR3 spans 11 amino acids. The sequence derives from an adult with an advanced solid tumor such as melanoma, head and neck, liver or kidney cancer. This rearrangement joins TRBV27 to TRBJ2-1; D gene uncertain. Here the sequenced sample was CD4+ or CD8+ T cells sorted from blood, taken in a trial of the OX40 agonist ivuxolimab. CDR3 sequence reads: CASSFGNRQFF. CDR3 sequence (DNA): TGTGCCAGCAGTTTTGGGAACCGCCAGTTCTTC.